Listed below are T cell receptor beta chains from one sample, sequenced in a study of beta chain features in type 1 diabetes. The protocol was immunoSEQ multiplex PCR, while the TCRdb copy is restricted to in-frame clones and leaves out a portion. Here the sample spans around 340,000 clones, around 20% being singletons. Sequencing used naive CD4+ T cells from blood. The source of these receptors is a woman under 30 in good health. CDR3s include the opening cysteine and the closing phenylalanine or tryptophan. D genes are given only for firm matches. Size tells how often a clone was seen (once, few, many) or the class of an expanded clone, and some rows leave it out.

d_gene: .
abundance: .
j_gene: TRBJ2-7
v_gene: TRBV30
CDR3aa: CAWSVVRKTYEQYF
CDR3nt: TGTGCCTGGAGTGTGGTCAGGAAAACCTACGAGCAGTACTTC

d_gene: .
abundance: .
j_gene: TRBJ1-2
v_gene: TRBV5-1
CDR3aa: CASSLGANYGYTF
CDR3nt: TGCGCCAGCAGCCTAGGGGCTAACTATGGCTACACCTTC

d_gene: .
abundance: .
j_gene: TRBJ2-1
v_gene: TRBV10-3
CDR3aa: CAISESSYNEQFF
CDR3nt: TGTGCCATCAGTGAGTCTAGCTACAATGAGCAGTTCTTC

d_gene: TRBD1
abundance: .
j_gene: TRBJ2-7
v_gene: TRBV5-8
CDR3aa: CASSRYRGEQYF
CDR3nt: TGTGCCAGCAGCCGCTACAGGGGCGAGCAGTACTTC

d_gene: .
abundance: .
j_gene: TRBJ1-1
v_gene: TRBV5-4
CDR3aa: CASSLTTGSTEAFF
CDR3nt: TGTGCCAGCAGCTTGACCACAGGGAGTACTGAAGCTTTCTTT

d_gene: TRBD2
abundance: few
j_gene: TRBJ2-7
v_gene: TRBV4-1
CDR3aa: CASSQGRDSGTSGYEQYF
CDR3nt: TGCGCCAGCAGCCAAGGCAGGGATTCCGGGACTAGCGGCTACGAGCAGTACTTC

d_gene: TRBD1
abundance: .
j_gene: TRBJ1-2
v_gene: TRBV18
CDR3aa: CASSLTGTEGYTF
CDR3nt: TGTGCCAGCTCACTGACAGGGACGGAAGGCTACACCTTC

d_gene: TRBD2
abundance: .
j_gene: TRBJ2-2
v_gene: TRBV30
CDR3aa: CAWRIAGGTGELFF
CDR3nt: TGTGCCTGGAGGATCGCGGGAGGTACCGGGGAGCTGTTTTTT

d_gene: .
abundance: few
j_gene: TRBJ1-1
v_gene: TRBV2
CDR3aa: CASNPGPGTVAEAFF
CDR3nt: TGTGCCAGCAACCCAGGTCCCGGAACAGTGGCGGAAGCTTTCTTT

d_gene: TRBD1
abundance: few
j_gene: TRBJ1-6
v_gene: TRBV19
CDR3aa: CASTIQGAANRPLHF
CDR3nt: TGTGCCAGCACCATACAGGGGGCCGCTAATCGACCCCTCCACTTT

d_gene: .
abundance: few
j_gene: TRBJ2-1
v_gene: TRBV30
CDR3aa: CAWMEGIGSYNEQFF
CDR3nt: TGTGCCTGGATGGAGGGCATCGGCTCCTACAATGAGCAGTTCTTC

d_gene: TRBD1
abundance: few
j_gene: TRBJ2-5
v_gene: TRBV6-5
CDR3aa: CASSYGTGGVETQYF
CDR3nt: TGTGCCAGCAGTTACGGGACAGGGGGAGTTGAGACCCAGTACTTC

d_gene: TRBD1
abundance: .
j_gene: TRBJ2-5
v_gene: TRBV11-1
CDR3aa: CASSPGQGLETQYF
CDR3nt: TGTGCCAGCAGCCCGGGACAGGGATTAGAGACCCAGTACTTC

d_gene: .
abundance: .
j_gene: TRBJ2-2
v_gene: TRBV30
CDR3aa: CAWSGGVVVTGELFF
CDR3nt: TGTGCCTGGAGTGGGGGGGTGGTGGTAACCGGGGAGCTGTTTTTT

d_gene: .
abundance: few
j_gene: TRBJ1-2
v_gene: TRBV30
CDR3aa: CAWNLGGNGYTF
CDR3nt: TGTGCCTGGAATCTTGGAGGGAATGGCTACACCTTC

d_gene: .
abundance: .
j_gene: TRBJ2-5
v_gene: TRBV7-9
CDR3aa: CASSLLASQETQYF
CDR3nt: TGTGCCAGCAGCTTGCTAGCGTCCCAAGAGACCCAGTACTTC

d_gene: TRBD1
abundance: .
j_gene: TRBJ1-4
v_gene: TRBV4-1
CDR3aa: CASSQEGGGDEKLFF
CDR3nt: TGCGCCAGCAGCCAAGAAGGGGGCGGGGATGAAAAACTGTTTTTT

d_gene: .
abundance: few
j_gene: TRBJ2-1
v_gene: TRBV4-1
CDR3aa: CASSQGVAGRWTYNEQFF
CDR3nt: TGCGCCAGCAGCCAAGGGGTGGCGGGTCGTTGGACCTACAATGAGCAGTTCTTC

d_gene: .
abundance: .
j_gene: TRBJ2-1
v_gene: TRBV5-1
CDR3aa: CASSLGGSSYNEQFF
CDR3nt: TGCGCCAGCAGCTTGGGCGGTAGCTCCTACAATGAGCAGTTCTTC

d_gene: TRBD2
abundance: once
j_gene: TRBJ2-3
v_gene: TRBV4-1
CDR3aa: CASSPRLAGGRDTQYF
CDR3nt: TGCGCCAGCAGCCCAAGACTAGCGGGGGGGCGAGATACGCAGTATTTT

d_gene: .
abundance: .
j_gene: TRBJ2-5
v_gene: TRBV2
CDR3aa: CASSNLAETQYF
CDR3nt: TGTGCCAGCAGTAATTTAGCGGAGACCCAGTACTTC

d_gene: .
abundance: .
j_gene: TRBJ2-3
v_gene: TRBV12-5
CDR3aa: CASGLYTGTDTQYF
CDR3nt: TGTGCTAGTGGTTTATATACAGGGACAGATACGCAGTATTTT

d_gene: .
abundance: once
j_gene: TRBJ1-5
v_gene: TRBV6-5
CDR3aa: CASSYSGGTNQPQHF
CDR3nt: TGTGCCAGCAGTTACTCGGGGGGGACAAATCAGCCCCAGCATTTT

d_gene: .
abundance: few
j_gene: TRBJ1-2
v_gene: TRBV7-9
CDR3aa: CASPGRAGGYTF
CDR3nt: TGTGCCAGCCCCGGCAGGGCAGGTGGCTACACCTTC

d_gene: .
abundance: few
j_gene: TRBJ2-2
v_gene: TRBV4-2
CDR3aa: CASSQTGRGHTGELFF
CDR3nt: TGTGCCAGCAGCCAAACGGGGCGGGGACACACCGGGGAGCTGTTTTTT

d_gene: .
abundance: .
j_gene: TRBJ2-1
v_gene: TRBV27
CDR3aa: CASSPRGLRRASGQFF
CDR3nt: TGTGCCAGCAGTCCAAGGGGTCTGCGGAGGGCGTCTGGGCAGTTCTTC

d_gene: .
abundance: .
j_gene: TRBJ2-5
v_gene: TRBV5-1
CDR3aa: CASSPIQASARETQYF
CDR3nt: TGCGCCAGCAGCCCGATACAAGCCTCGGCGAGGGAGACCCAGTACTTC

d_gene: .
abundance: few
j_gene: TRBJ1-5
v_gene: TRBV27
CDR3aa: CASSLFEDQPQHF
CDR3nt: TGTGCCAGCAGTTTATTCGAGGATCAGCCCCAGCATTTT

d_gene: .
abundance: few
j_gene: TRBJ2-7
v_gene: TRBV18
CDR3aa: CASSPMDSLEQYF
CDR3nt: TGTGCCAGCTCACCTATGGACAGCCTTGAGCAGTACTTC

d_gene: TRBD2
abundance: few
j_gene: TRBJ2-7
v_gene: TRBV11-2
CDR3aa: CASSIGLAGGLGRYEQYF
CDR3nt: TGTGCCAGCAGCATCGGACTAGCGGGAGGGCTGGGCAGGTACGAGCAGTACTTC

d_gene: TRBD2
abundance: few
j_gene: TRBJ2-5
v_gene: TRBV7-2
CDR3aa: CASRAPSGRTQYF
CDR3nt: TGTGCCAGCAGAGCCCCTAGCGGAAGGACCCAGTACTTC

d_gene: TRBD1
abundance: .
j_gene: TRBJ2-7
v_gene: TRBV18
CDR3aa: CASSQGASYEQYF
CDR3nt: TGTGCCAGTTCCCAGGGGGCCTCCTACGAGCAGTACTTC

d_gene: .
abundance: .
j_gene: TRBJ1-5
v_gene: TRBV7-9
CDR3aa: CASCQGGNQPQHF
CDR3nt: TGTGCCAGCTGCCAAGGGGGCAATCAGCCCCAGCATTTT